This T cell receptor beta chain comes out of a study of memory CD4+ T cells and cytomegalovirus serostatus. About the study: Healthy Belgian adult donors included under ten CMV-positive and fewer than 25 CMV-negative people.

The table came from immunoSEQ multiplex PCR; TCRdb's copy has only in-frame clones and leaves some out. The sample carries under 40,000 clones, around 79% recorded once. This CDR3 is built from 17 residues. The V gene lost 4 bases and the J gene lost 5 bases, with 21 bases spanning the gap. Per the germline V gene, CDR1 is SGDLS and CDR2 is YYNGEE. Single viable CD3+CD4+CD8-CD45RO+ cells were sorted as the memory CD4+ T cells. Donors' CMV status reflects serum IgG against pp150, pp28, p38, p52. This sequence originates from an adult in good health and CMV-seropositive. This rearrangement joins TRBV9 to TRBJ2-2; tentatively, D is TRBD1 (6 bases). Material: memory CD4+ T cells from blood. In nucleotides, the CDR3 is TGTGCCAGCAGCACTGGACAGAGGGCATTGAGGACCGGGGAGCTGTTTTTT. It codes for CASSTGQRALRTGELFF.